The sequence of this TCR beta chain was determined in a study of cytomegalovirus exposure and HLA in healthy donors. CDR3 length equals 16 residues. In germline, CDR1 is SGHTA, CDR2 FQGNSA. Germline trimming cut 5 bases from V and 7 bases from J; bases unmatched to any gene: 11. PCR primers comprised 60 Vbeta and 13 Jbeta primers. The data were produced by immunoSEQ multiplex PCR, yet TCRdb's version contains in-frame clones alone and is incomplete. The data contain 150,000 to 200,000 clones, 80% of them singletons. Study results and caveats: Previously analyzed data showed that most TCR beta V segments were productive at a frequency of about 87% or about 30%.

This clone was seen a few times. Its antigen remains unknown. Whereas donors were nominally healthy upon sampling, unrecorded immune exposures were probable. The source is a man aged 40-49 years in good health and CMV-seropositive. Sequences were obtained from PBMCs. V and J are TRBV7-2 and TRBJ2-2, with TRBD1 matching over 9 bases. The CDR3 DNA sequence: TGTGCCAGCAGCCAATCCGGGACAGGGTCTCACGGGGAGCTGTTTTTT. It translates to CASSQSGTGSHGELFF.